This entry describes one T cell receptor beta chain. The sample is drawn from a study of T cell changes during pregnancy in multiple sclerosis. J was trimmed by 6 bases and V by 4 bases; bases with no gene match: 8. The CDR3 totals 15 residues. Germline CDR1 is SEHNR and CDR2 is FQNEAQ (reference sequence). Clones were read by immunoSEQ multiplex PCR, and TCRdb kept only the in-frame ones, dropping some. The sample carries just over 90,000 clones, 91% recorded once. Material: peripheral blood, obtained after pregnancy. The clonotype comes from a female donor in good health, enrolled as a control in a pregnancy study. This chain uses TRBV7-9 with TRBJ2-3, with 9 bases matching TRBD1. The CDR3 spells CASSSARDRADTQYF. DNA for the CDR3: TGTGCCAGCAGCTCAGCCAGGGACAGGGCCGATACGCAGTATTTT.